A selection of T cell receptor beta chains follows, all from one sample in a study of shared clonotypes between healthy human individuals. Clones were read by immunoSEQ multiplex PCR, and TCRdb kept only the in-frame ones, dropping some. The table includes roughly 530,000 clones, 90% to 96% detected once. Sequencing input: naive CD4+ T cells sorted from blood. The receptors come from a woman in her twenties or thirties in good health. CDR3s leave out the opening cysteine and the closing phenylalanine or tryptophan.

J,V,CDR3
TRBJ2-1,TRBV11-1,ASSPPHNEQF
TRBJ2-1,TRBV11-2,ASTSYWTGGSYNEQF
TRBJ1-1,TRBV30,AWSRLNTEAF
TRBJ2-7,TRBV5-4,ASSFGYPSYEQY
TRBJ1-1,TRBV4-1,ASSQHSPMNTEAF
TRBJ1-5,TRBV19,ASSTGTADIYSNQPQH
TRBJ1-4,TRBV28,ASSLGQGWEKLF
TRBJ2-1,TRBV10-1,ASSETSGIGSVGEQF
TRBJ1-3,TRBV28,ASSPPPGNTIY
TRBJ2-5,TRBV11-2,ASTPGTVWETQY
TRBJ2-2,TRBV7-9,ASSVRGRNTGELF
TRBJ1-5,TRBV4-1,ASSQDIRLRAQPQH
TRBJ2-7,TRBV28,ASSLTQSPYEQY
TRBJ1-5,TRBV6-6,ASSYSRVGGQPQH
TRBJ2-3,TRBV7-9,ASQQGTDTQY
TRBJ2-7,TRBV7-2,ASSPWASYEQY
TRBJ1-2,TRBV19,ASSIVRVPGYT
TRBJ2-2,TRBV4-1,ASSLRGTAITTGELF
TRBJ1-2,TRBV19,ASSIGSPDNYGYT
TRBJ2-7,TRBV2,ASSWWEQAEQY
TRBJ1-6,TRBV11-1,ASRDGNSPLH
TRBJ1-5,TRBV28,ASSHFAGRNQPQH
TRBJ1-3,TRBV9,ASNGPGNTIY
TRBJ2-7,TRBV18,ASSPGLAVGEQY
TRBJ2-7,TRBV7-2,ASSHSTDSYEQY
TRBJ2-7,TRBV11-1,ASSLRTQSYEQY
TRBJ2-1,TRBV10-1,ASSESPAGSVYEQF
TRBJ2-7,TRBV2,ASSERGRGGEQY
TRBJ2-7,TRBV27,ASSYSSTSKGDEQY
TRBJ2-7,TRBV6-6,ASSYSGTGRWEQY
TRBJ1-5,TRBV10-3,AIRDPDRNQPQH
TRBJ2-2,TRBV6-4,ASSNRGLGQNTGELF
TRBJ2-1,TRBV2,ASSYGSAYNEQF
TRBJ2-7,TRBV18,ASSLSYEQY
-,TRBV30,AWTGISYEQY
TRBJ1-5,TRBV6-5,ASAGQISNQPQH
TRBJ1-2,TRBV6-1,ASFREVYGYT
TRBJ2-3,TRBV4-1,ASSQALPTDTQY
TRBJ2-7,TRBV30,TWSRGGSYEQY
TRBJ1-3,TRBV28,ASSSNPHGNTIY
TRBJ2-5,TRBV6-5,ASSSYVRGEETQY
TRBJ1-2,TRBV30,AWSSQAQNGYT